Below, 28 T cell receptor beta chains from the same sample are listed, as sequenced in a study of response to subunit inactivated influenza vaccine. Each CDR3 protein is one row after TCRdb ran MiXCR on the RT-PCR reads. The profile shows approximately 680,000 distinct CDR3 sequences, less than 20% of them singletons. The source material was PBMCs from blood, sampled about 13 days after vaccination. Receptor source: a man in his forties or fifties who received an inactivated influenza vaccine.

Comment on this clonotype: At one boundary the junction diverges from the germline segment, which might be a read error. This chain joins TRBV4-2 and TRBJ1-4, with 8 positions matching TRBD1. Looked up from germline, CDR1 is LGHNA and CDR2 is YNFKEQ. The CDR3 sequence is 14 residues long. CDR3 bases: TGTGCCAGCAGCCAAGCGGACAGGGAGGAAAGACTGTTTTTT. Translating gives CASSQADREERLFF.

The V call is TRBV7-8, the J call TRBJ2-7; the match to TRBD2 covers 7 bases. This CDR3 is built from 16 residues. After removal of 5 bases from V and 0 bases from J, the junction contained 10 bases not matched to a gene. Per germline, CDR1 SGHVS and CDR2 FQNEAQ. CDR3 amino acids: CASSPNRGGSSYEQYF. The CDR3 DNA is TGTGCCAGCAGCCCGAATCGGGGCGGGAGCTCCTACGAGCAGTACTTC.

The chain links TRBV19 to TRBJ2-7; TRBD1 might be the D (6 bases). Trimming cost V 5 bases and J 2 bases, with 19 bases left between them. There are 16 residues in the CDR3. CDR1 LNHDA and CDR2 SQIVND come from the germline V gene (reference sequence). Here the CDR3 reads CASSYTAGASPYEQYF. CDR3 DNA: TGTGCCAGTAGTTATACGGCAGGGGCATCCCCCTACGAGCAGTACTTC.

The gene calls are TRBV11-2 and TRBJ2-2; unclear D gene. The CDR3 runs 13 residues. Trimming stripped 5 bases from V and 7 bases from J, with 11 bases between. CDR1 SGHAT and CDR2 FQNNGV come from the germline V gene. The CDR3 region is CASSRTLGGELFF. The CDR3 DNA is TGTGCCAGCAGCCGAACTCTCGGCGGGGAGCTGTTTTTT.

This clonotype was seen many times. This chain links TRBV9 with TRBJ2-1; D is unclear. From germline, CDR1 is SGDLS and CDR2 YYNGEE. The CDR3 contains 15 residues. The V end lost 0 bases, the J end lost 6 bases, and 13 bases lay between the germline ends. CDR3 nucleotides: TGTGCCAGCAGCGTAGATGAGGTAGGGTCCAATGAGCAGTTCTTC. Residues: CASSVDEVGSNEQFF.

This clonotype was counted only a few times. The V call is TRBV15, the J call TRBJ2-1; no clear D. Germline CDR1 reads LNHNV; CDR2 reads YYDKDF (reference sequence). The V gene lost 6 bases and the J gene lost 5 bases, with 14 bases spanning the gap. CDR3 length: 14 amino acids. CDR3 coding DNA: TGTGCCACCAGATCTGCTTTGAGGAACAATGAGCAGTTCTTC. This gives the protein CATRSALRNNEQFF.

The sample holds a few counts of this clonotype. V is TRBV6-5 and J is TRBJ1-5; D is unclear. The CDR3 sequence is 14 residues long. In germline, CDR1 is MNHEY, CDR2 SVGAGI. V was trimmed by 3 bases and J by 0 bases, leaving 6 bases between them. The CDR3 region is CASSYPSSNQPQHF. For the CDR3, the DNA is TGTGCCAGCAGTTATCCCAGTAGCAATCAGCCCCAGCATTTT.

In its sample, this clonotype was seen many times. The V gene is TRBV12-3 or TRBV12-4, the J gene TRBJ2-1; D is unresolved. The ends were cut back, 3 bases at V and 5 bases at J, with 8 bases in the middle. The CDR3 has 13 residues. CDR3 coding DNA: TGTGCCAGCAGTTTTAGGGCAGACAATGAGCAGTTCTTC. This translates into CASSFRADNEQFF.

Only a few counts were recorded for this clonotype. This chain connects TRBV14 to TRBJ2-5; 12 bases are shared with TRBD2. This CDR3 has 16 residues. Trimming removed 3 bases from V and 2 bases from J; junction bases left unmatched: 4. Germline assignment: CDR1 SGHDN and CDR2 FVKESK. This CDR3 reads CASSHLTSGRQETQYF. CDR3 DNA: TGTGCCAGCAGCCACCTGACTAGCGGGAGACAAGAGACCCAGTACTTC.

This clonotype was seen at least ten times. The chain joins TRBV12-3 or TRBV12-4 to TRBJ2-7; D uncertain. The CDR3 is 13 amino acids. The V gene lost 5 bases and the J gene lost 0 bases, with 8 bases spanning the gap. This chain's CDR3 is CASSLTYSYEQYF. The CDR3 DNA follows: TGTGCCAGCAGTCTCACCTACTCCTACGAGCAGTACTTC.

This clonotype came up a few times. The chain links TRBV5-1 to TRBJ2-7; tentative D call: TRBD2 (6 bases). The CDR3 contains 12 residues. Germline assignment: CDR1 SGHRS and CDR2 YFSETQ. The V gene lost 5 bases and the J gene lost 5 bases, with 11 bases spanning the gap. The CDR3 DNA is TGCGCCAGCAGATCAGGACTAAACGAGCAGTACTTC. The encoded protein is CASRSGLNEQYF.

This clonotype was seen many times. CDR3 coding DNA: TGCAGCGTGGGGGGACAATACAATGAGCAGTTCTTC. Translation gives CSVGGQYNEQFF. The chain has TRBV29-1 and TRBJ2-1, with D perhaps TRBD1 or TRBD2 (6 bases each). This CDR3 is 12 amino acids long. Deletions cut 6 bases from V and 4 bases from J, with 10 bases between. Germline values: CDR1 SQVTM, CDR2 ANQGSEA.

This clonotype showed up just a few times. This rearrangement joins TRBV28 to TRBJ2-7; no definite D call. Deletions cut 8 bases from V and 0 bases from J, with 11 bases between. The germline gives CDR1 MDHEN, CDR2 SYDVKM. There are 13 residues in the CDR3. CDR3 in amino acids: CASLSPSSYEQYF. CDR3 coding DNA: TGTGCCAGCTTGAGTCCCAGCTCCTACGAGCAGTACTTC.

The chain is built from TRBV7-2 and TRBJ2-4; D tentatively fits TRBD1 or TRBD2 (5 bases each). The V end lost 5 bases, the J end lost 9 bases, and 11 bases lay between the germline ends. The CDR3 covers 12 residues. Germline values: CDR1 SGHTA, CDR2 FQGNSA. The CDR3 DNA follows: TGTGCCAGCAGCCCCGCTGGGGGCATTCAGTACTTC. This translates into CASSPAGGIQYF.

The J gene is TRBJ1-2, the V gene TRBV15; D ambiguous. Looked up from germline, CDR1 is LNHNV and CDR2 is YYDKDF (reference sequence). The V end was cut by 0 bases, the J end by 8 bases, with 7 bases between. The CDR3 covers 12 residues. The CDR3 spells CATSRDISGYTF. CDR3 coding DNA: TGTGCCACCAGCAGAGATATTAGCGGCTACACCTTC.

The CDR3 loop is CATSSRQGVIGYEQFF. CDR3 nucleotide sequence: TGTGCCACCAGCAGCCGACAGGGTGTTATTGGCTATGAGCAGTTCTTC. This chain connects TRBV15 to TRBJ2-1; 7 bases agree with TRBD1. There are 16 residues in the CDR3. V gave up 3 bases and J gave up 8 bases; unmatched junction bases: 13. From germline, CDR1 is LNHNV and CDR2 YYDKDF (reference sequence).

V and J are TRBV5-1 and TRBJ1-2; 9 bases are a match to TRBD1. Germline V gene sequence: CDR1 SGHRS, CDR2 YFSETQ. V was clipped by 4 bases and J by 13 bases; unmatched bases: 8. CDR3 size: 12 residues. The CDR3 spells CASSGGQGIVTF. DNA for the CDR3: TGCGCCAGCAGCGGCGGACAGGGGATCGTCACCTTC.

This clonotype was recorded a few times. The chain recombines TRBV5-6 with TRBJ2-7; tentatively, D is TRBD1 or TRBD2 (5 bases each). The ends were cut back, 4 bases at V and 3 bases at J, with 11 bases in the middle. The CDR3 spans 13 residues. From germline, CDR1 is SGHDT and CDR2 YYEEEE. The CDR3 spells CASSKGRSYEQYF. CDR3 coding DNA: TGTGCCAGCAGCAAGGGACGCAGCTACGAGCAGTACTTC.

This clonotype was recorded many times. The chain is built from TRBV5-1 and TRBJ1-4, with a tentative D call TRBD1 (5 bases). Germline V gives CDR1 SGHRS, CDR2 YFSETQ. V was shortened by 3 bases and J by 6 bases, with 18 bases between the two germline ends. The CDR3 consists of 16 residues. Written as DNA, the CDR3 is TGCGCCAGCAGCTCCTATTCCGGGACTGAGTATGAAAAACTGTTTTTT. This gives the protein CASSSYSGTEYEKLFF.

This clonotype occurred a few times. The rearrangement uses TRBV6-1 and TRBJ2-3; 10 nucleotides match TRBD1. This CDR3 comprises 14 residues. J gave up 5 bases and V 6 bases, and 5 bases lay outside the gene matches. CDR1 is MNHNS and CDR2 is SASEGT in the germline V gene. In nucleotides, the CDR3 is TGTGCCAGCAGCCGACAGGGGGCAATAGATACGCAGTATTTT. Its translation is CASSRQGAIDTQYF.

V and J are TRBV12-3 or TRBV12-4 and TRBJ2-3; D possibly corresponds to TRBD1 (6 bases). The length of the CDR3 is 14 residues. Trimming took 7 bases from V and 2 from J, leaving 13 bases between them. The CDR3 sequence is CASILGDITDTQYF. For the CDR3, the DNA is TGTGCCAGCATTCTGGGGGACATCACAGATACGCAGTATTTT.

This clonotype showed up just a few times. The chain carries TRBV27 and TRBJ2-7, with no clear D. The V and J ends lost 4 bases and 3 bases respectively, with 10 bases between them. The length of the CDR3 is 13 residues. The V gene's germline CDR1 is MNHEY and CDR2 SMNVEV (reference sequence). The chain's CDR3 is CASSSLGLYEQYF. As DNA, the CDR3 is TGTGCCAGCAGTTCCCTCGGCCTCTACGAGCAGTACTTC.

This chain links TRBV14 with TRBJ2-5, with TRBD1 as a possible D gene (5 bases). Germline V gene sequence: CDR1 SGHDN, CDR2 FVKESK. The CDR3 is 13 residues long. V was shortened by 2 bases and J by 5 bases, with 9 bases between the two germline ends. The CDR3 sequence: CASSQWAGETQYF. In DNA, the CDR3 is TGTGCCAGCAGCCAATGGGCAGGGGAGACCCAGTACTTC. The variable domain in full, with the rest retrieved from reference TRBV14 and TRBJ2-5, is EAGVTQFPSHSVIEKGQTVTLRCDPISGHDNLYWYRRVMGKEIKFLLHFVKESKQDESGMPNNRFLAERTGGTYSTLKVQPAELEDSGVYFCASSQWAGETQYFGPGTRLLVL.

This clonotype was detected many times. The chain has TRBV28 and TRBJ2-7; perhaps TRBD2 as D (5 bases). The CDR3 runs 14 residues. The V end lost 7 bases, the J end lost 0 bases, and 13 bases lay between the germline ends. Germline V CDR1 and CDR2: MDHEN, SYDVKM. As DNA, the CDR3 is TGTGCCAGCATCGAGGGATTGAGCTCCTACGAGCAGTACTTC. Protein product: CASIEGLSSYEQYF.

V usage is TRBV2 and J usage is TRBJ1-1; D not resolved. Between the trimmed V and J ends, which lost 2 bases and 8 bases, there was a span of 6 bases. Germline V gene sequence: CDR1 SNHLY, CDR2 FYNNEI. This CDR3 is 11 amino acids long. CDR3 sequence: CASSEWMEAFF. The DNA of the CDR3 is TGTGCCAGCAGTGAATGGATGGAAGCTTTCTTT.

Only a few counts were recorded for this clonotype. The chain couples TRBV7-2 to TRBJ1-1; TRBD1 agrees at 7 bases. The CDR3 consists of 15 residues. CDR1 SGHTA and CDR2 FQGNSA come from the germline V gene. After removal of 5 bases from V and 0 bases from J, the junction contained 6 bases not matched to a gene. CDR3 sequence (DNA): TGTGCCAGCAGCGGCCTGGGACAGTTGAACACTGAAGCTTTCTTT. Its translation: CASSGLGQLNTEAFF. Drawing the rest from reference TRBV7-2 and TRBJ1-1, the complete variable domain is GAGVSQSPSNKVTEKGKDVELRCDPISGHTALYWYRQSLGQGLEFLIYFQGNSAPDKSGLPSDRFSAERTGGSVSTLTIQRTQQEDSAVYLCASSGLGQLNTEAFFGQGTRLTVV.

This clonotype was observed a handful of times. The CDR3 DNA sequence: TGCGCCAGCAGCTTTGAGGGGGGCAGCTCCTACAATGAGCAGTTCTTC. This codes for CASSFEGGSSYNEQFF. This rearrangement joins TRBV5-1 to TRBJ2-1; D tentatively reads TRBD1 or TRBD2 (6 bases each). The CDR3 is 16 residues long. The germline V and J ends were trimmed by 2 bases and 0 bases, with 12 bases remaining between them. Germline CDR1 is SGHRS and CDR2 is YFSETQ. Full variable domain (rest looked up from reference TRBV5-1 and TRBJ2-1): KAGVTQTPRYLIKTRGQQVTLSCSPISGHRSVSWYQQTPGQGLQFLFEYFSETQRNKGNFPGRFSGRQFSNSRSEMNVSTLELGDSALYLCASSFEGGSSYNEQFFGPGTRLTVL.

This clonotype was counted between two and nine times. V usage is TRBV4-1 and J usage is TRBJ2-1, with D perhaps TRBD2 (5 bases). Trimming stripped 2 bases from V and 9 bases from J, with 14 bases between. The CDR3 has 14 amino acids. Germline loops: CDR1 MGHRA, CDR2 YSYEKL. CDR3 nucleotides: TGCGCCAGCAGCCAATATGCACCCGGAGGTGAGCAGTTCTTC. Translation gives CASSQYAPGGEQFF.